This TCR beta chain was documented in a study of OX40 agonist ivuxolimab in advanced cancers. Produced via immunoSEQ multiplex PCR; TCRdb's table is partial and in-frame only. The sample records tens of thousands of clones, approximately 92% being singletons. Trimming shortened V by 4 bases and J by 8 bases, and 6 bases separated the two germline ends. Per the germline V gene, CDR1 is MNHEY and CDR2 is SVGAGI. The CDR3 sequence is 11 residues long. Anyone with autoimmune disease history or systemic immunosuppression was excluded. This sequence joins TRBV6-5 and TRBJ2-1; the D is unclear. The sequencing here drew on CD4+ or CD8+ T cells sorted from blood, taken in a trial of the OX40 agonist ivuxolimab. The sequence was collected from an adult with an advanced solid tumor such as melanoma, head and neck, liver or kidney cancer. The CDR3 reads CASSSSDEQFF. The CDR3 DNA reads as TGTGCCAGCAGTTCATCGGATGAGCAGTTCTTC.